This entry is about one T cell receptor beta chain. The data originate from a study of blood T cell repertoires in COVID-19. Sequenced by immunoSEQ multiplex PCR; TCRdb stores in-frame clones only, minus some. The data show 200,000 to 300,000 clones, with around 89% seen just once and roughly 3.9% held by the top ten. Germline V CDR1 and CDR2: LGHDT, YNNKEL (reference sequence). Trimming cost V 1 base and J 6 bases, with 10 bases left between them. The CDR3 is 15 amino acids. Sample: peripheral blood. The clonotype originates from a woman between 35 and 50 years old with acute or convalescent COVID-19. This chain links TRBV3-1 (or the pseudogene TRBV3-2) with TRBJ1-6; D uncertain. CDR3 residues: CASSQAQLTNSPLHF. The CDR3 DNA is TGTGCCAGCAGCCAAGCACAGCTGACTAATTCACCCCTCCACTTT.